Each of the 3 T cell receptor beta chains below was sequenced from the same sample in a study of T cell responses to AZD1222 COVID-19 vaccine. The assay was immunoSEQ multiplex PCR, and TCRdb's table has in-frame clones only and misses some. Of 150,000 or so clones detected, around 90% appear once; the ten largest clones hold more than 4.5%. The sample was peripheral blood, taken on day 0 of AZD1222 vaccination. All receptors come from an adult in good health.

J is TRBJ1-5 and V is TRBV19; possibly TRBD1 for D (6 bases). CDR1 is LNHDA and CDR2 is SQIVND in the germline V gene (reference sequence). V lost 5 bases and J 9 bases, leaving 17 bases between the germline ends. The CDR3 is made up of 14 amino acids. In DNA form, the CDR3 reads TGTGCCAGTAGTCTGACAGGCGTCCAGGGGCCCCAGCATTTT. Translated: CASSLTGVQGPQHF.

The chain couples TRBV5-1 to TRBJ1-4, with D possibly being TRBD1 (6 bases). The CDR3 is 14 residues long. Germline V gene lookup returns CDR1 SGHRS and CDR2 YFSETQ. Trimming removed 2 bases at V and 5 bases at J, with 10 bases between. The CDR3 DNA reads TGCGCCAGCAGCTTAATTACAGGGAATGAAAAACTGTTTTTT. Its translation: CASSLITGNEKLFF.

The chain is built from TRBV6-5 and TRBJ1-1, with D unclear. This CDR3 has 16 amino acids. Germline CDR1 MNHEY, CDR2 SVGAGI. The V end was cut by 4 bases, the J end by 0 bases, with 15 bases between. This CDR3 is CASSFSGVGMNTEAFF. The CDR3 DNA reads TGTGCCAGCAGTTTCAGCGGGGTAGGGATGAACACTGAAGCTTTCTTT.